This paragraph reports one T cell receptor (beta chain). The target antigen is unknown. TCRdb recomputed calls from the 5' RACE reads with MiXCR, one row per CDR3 protein. Among about 660,000 distinct CDR3 sequences listed, more than 6.5% were seen once. This CDR3 region has 15 residues. Trimming removed 3 bases from V and 0 bases from J; junction bases left unmatched: 3. CDR1 is SGDLS and CDR2 is YYNGEE in the germline V gene. The data stem from a study of identical twins. Findings of the study overall: Less excess twin sharing appeared in beta out-of-frame sequences.

This same sample was also taken into another study, of yellow fever vaccine responses in identical twins.

The clonotype comes from a woman aged 18 to 35 in good health. V gene TRBV9 combines with J gene TRBJ1-3; 7 bases are a match to TRBD1. Sequenced sample: PBMCs. The CDR3 nucleotides read TGTGCCAGCAGCGACAGGGGCAACTCTGGAAACACCATATATTTT. Its protein product is CASSDRGNSGNTIYF.